This TCR beta chain was found in a study of graft-versus-host responses after intestinal transplantation. In the study overall: As for transplant type, recipients had multivisceral, liver-intestinal, or isolated intestinal grafts. All of the recipients had induction that used anti-thymocyte globulin, then tacrolimus and steroids for about 3 years.

Clones were sequenced by immunoSEQ multiplex PCR, and TCRdb holds only the in-frame ones, with some missing. The table includes fewer than 60,000 clones, roughly 84% detected once. The V and J ends lost 7 bases and 9 bases, in that order; junction bases with no gene match: 12. The CDR3 totals 13 residues. In germline, CDR1 is GTSNPN, CDR2 SVGIG (reference sequence). Turning to this clone: Its antigen is unknown.

This sequence originates from a human donor who was the organ donor for an intestinal transplant. The rearrangement joins TRBV30 to TRBJ2-7, with 10 positions matching TRBD1. Specimen: unstimulated CD4+ T cells sorted from spleen or lymph node cells, collected before transplant. The CDR3 here is CASSRLRDRGQYF. The CDR3 nucleotides are TGTGCCTCCTCGCGACTCCGGGACAGGGGGCAGTACTTC.